The 23 T cell receptor beta chains in this list originate from one sample, sequenced in a study of control samples from healthy donors and cancer patients. Only in-frame clones appear in the TCRdb table, and some are missing; sequencing was by immunoSEQ multiplex PCR. Of over 100,000 clones listed, roughly 92% are singletons. The sequencing sample was made of blood. All receptors come from a man aged 18 to 30 in good health.

To note about this clone: The junction departs from germline at one end; a sequencing error may be responsible. V is TRBV6-5 and J is TRBJ2-3; 9 positions match TRBD1. The CDR3 is 14 amino acids. The germline V gene has CDR1 MNHEY and CDR2 SVGAGI. The CDR3 reads CSSEAGQGRDTQYF. DNA of the CDR3: TGCTCCTCCGAGGCGGGACAGGGTCGGGATACGCAGTATTTT.

The chain employs TRBV5-4 and TRBJ2-7; D is undetermined. Trimming left V 3 bases short and J 0 bases short, with 10 bases between. Germline CDR1 and CDR2: SGHNT and YYREEE (reference sequence). CDR3 length: 14 amino acids. The CDR3 DNA sequence: TGTGCCAGCAGCTCGCTTGGGCCCTCCTACGAGCAGTACTTC. This gives the protein CASSSLGPSYEQYF.

The chain recombines TRBV7-3 with TRBJ1-1; no firm D call. The CDR3 is made up of 14 amino acids. With 2 bases removed from V and 3 bases from J, the gap between germline ends came to 10 bases. Germline CDR1 reads SGHTA; CDR2 reads FQGTGA. CDR3 protein: CASSLAIGHTEAFF. The CDR3 nucleotides read TGTGCCAGCAGCTTAGCGATAGGGCACACTGAAGCTTTCTTT.

The rearrangement links TRBV9 to TRBJ2-1; either TRBD1 or TRBD2 may fit D (5 bases each). Between the trimmed V and J ends, which lost 0 bases and 4 bases, there was a span of 11 bases. The CDR3 has 15 amino acids. Germline V gene sequence: CDR1 SGDLS, CDR2 YYNGEE. In DNA, the CDR3 is TGTGCCAGCAGCGTAGGGGGGATTCGATACAATGAGCAGTTCTTC. It is translated as CASSVGGIRYNEQFF. Combining the CDR3 with reference TRBV9 and TRBJ2-1 gives the whole variable domain DSGVTQTPKHLITATGQRVTLRCSPRSGDLSVYWYQQSLDQGLQFLIQYYNGEERAKGNILERFSAQQFPDLHSELNLSSLELGDSALYFCASSVGGIRYNEQFFGPGTRLTVL.

This clone was seen once. J is TRBJ1-1 and V is TRBV29-1; D possibly corresponds to TRBD1 (5 bases). There are 10 residues in the CDR3. V lost 7 bases and J lost 7, with 10 bases in between. Germline V CDR1 and CDR2: SQVTM, ANQGSEA. In nucleotides, the CDR3 is TGCAGCGGGACACAGGTTGAAGCTTTCTTT. It yields the protein CSGTQVEAFF.

The genes are TRBV2 and TRBJ1-6, with TRBD1 identical over 10 bases. This CDR3 has 17 residues. The ends lost 5 bases at V and 5 bases at J; junction bases unmatched: 9. Germline V gene data show CDR1 as SNHLY and CDR2 as FYNNEI. This CDR3 is CASSPGQGTPNNSPLHF. For the CDR3, the DNA is TGTGCCAGCAGTCCGGGACAGGGGACCCCTAATAATTCACCCCTCCACTTT.

A few counts support this clone. The V call is TRBV4-1, the J call TRBJ1-5; D uncertain. Germline values: CDR1 MGHRA, CDR2 YSYEKL. The CDR3 runs 13 residues. Trimming cost V 4 bases and J 5 bases, with 9 bases left between them. The CDR3 sequence is CASSLRPDQPQHF. Here the CDR3 DNA reads TGCGCCAGCAGCCTGCGGCCGGATCAGCCCCAGCATTTT.

The chain employs TRBV30 and TRBJ1-1; tentatively, D is TRBD1 (5 bases). Germline CDR1 is GTSNPN and CDR2 is SVGIG (reference sequence). The CDR3 has 11 amino acids. Trimming removed 7 bases at V and 10 bases at J, with 16 bases between. The CDR3 loop is CASFNQGLAFF. The CDR3 DNA reads as TGTGCCTCGTTTAATCAGGGATTAGCTTTCTTT.

This chain connects TRBV28 to TRBJ2-2; tentative D call: TRBD2 (6 bases). The CDR3 sequence is 16 residues long. V gave up 5 bases and J gave up 6 bases, with 19 bases separating them. Looked up from germline, CDR1 is MDHEN and CDR2 is SYDVKM. CDR3 sequence (DNA): TGTGCCAGCAGTCCACGGGGACTCTTGTCGTCCGGGGAGCTGTTTTTT. Amino acid sequence: CASSPRGLLSSGELFF. The full variable domain, its missing parts supplied by reference TRBV28 and TRBJ2-2, is DVKVTQSSRYLVKRTGEKVFLECVQDMDHENMFWYRQDPGLGLRLIYFSYDVKMKEKGDIPEGYSVSREKKERFSLILESASTNQTSMYLCASSPRGLLSSGELFFGEGSRLTVL.

The V and J genes are TRBV19 and TRBJ2-5, with TRBD2 matching 8 bases. This CDR3 spans 15 amino acids. Germline values: CDR1 LNHDA, CDR2 SQIVND (reference sequence). J gave up 0 bases and V 3 bases, and 3 bases lay outside the gene matches. CDR3 sequence reads: CASSIGGGYQETQYF. CDR3 nucleotide sequence: TGTGCCAGTAGTATCGGGGGGGGGTACCAAGAGACCCAGTACTTC.

A remark on this clone: The junction departs from the called germline gene at one end, perhaps through a read error. Other nucleotide sequences from this sample produce the same CDR3. This chain links TRBV5-6 with TRBJ2-7; the D gene is possibly TRBD2 (5 bases). CDR3 size: 15 residues. Germline V CDR1 and CDR2: SGHDT, YYEEEE. In nucleotides, the CDR3 is TGTGCCAGCAGCTCCCGGATCAAGAGGGCCTACGAGCAGTACTTT. Its protein is CASSSRIKRAYEQYF.

This chain links TRBV4-1 with TRBJ2-3; possible D gene TRBD2, 6 bases. Trimming stripped 0 bases from V and 6 bases from J, with 16 bases between. There are 16 residues in the CDR3. Germline CDR1 and CDR2: MGHRA and YSYEKL. The CDR3 reads CASSQDRAGGSDTQYF. In DNA form, the CDR3 reads TGCGCCAGCAGCCAAGACCGAGCGGGCGGGTCCGATACGCAGTATTTT.

This chain's CDR3 is CASSLSGGAGANVLTF. Here the CDR3 DNA reads TGTGCCAGCAGCTTATCGGGGGGTGCTGGGGCCAACGTCCTGACTTTC. The chain carries TRBV7-6 and TRBJ2-6; 7 nucleotides align to TRBD2. The CDR3 covers 16 residues. In germline, CDR1 is SGHVS, CDR2 FNYEAQ. The junction had 3 bases not matched to a gene; V was cut back by 2 bases and J by 2 bases.

The chain recombines TRBV19 with TRBJ2-7, with 7 bases matching TRBD2. Per germline, CDR1 LNHDA and CDR2 SQIVND (reference sequence). V was pared by 3 bases and J by 7 bases, with 9 bases of the junction left unmatched. The CDR3 is made up of 14 amino acids. The CDR3 DNA follows: TGTGCCAGTAGTATTCGCGGGGGAACGCGGGAGCAGTACTTC. Amino acid sequence: CASSIRGGTREQYF.

The chain combines TRBV4-1 with TRBJ1-2, with D unclear. Germline V lookup: CDR1 MGHRA, CDR2 YSYEKL. The CDR3 extends over 16 amino acids. Trimming took off 1 base at V and 2 bases at J, with 14 bases between the two ends. The CDR3 spells CASSQGHRSINYGYTF. For the CDR3, the DNA is TGCGCCAGCAGCCAAGGGCACAGATCCATAAACTATGGCTACACCTTC.

The chain combines TRBV27 with TRBJ1-2; D uncertain. The germline V and J ends were trimmed by 10 bases and 3 bases, with 18 bases remaining between them. The germline CDR1 and CDR2 sequences are MNHEY and SMNVEV (reference sequence). This CDR3 contains 14 residues. The CDR3 bases are TGTGCCACCTCAGTTCGGCCAGGCGACTATGGCTACACCTTC. It yields the protein CATSVRPGDYGYTF.

This rearrangement joins TRBV11-3 to TRBJ2-3; D gene unclear. This CDR3 has 16 amino acids. V was pared by 1 base and J by 3 bases, with 14 bases between. Per the germline V gene, CDR1 is SGHNT and CDR2 is YENEEA. The CDR3 region is CASSLAPPRSTDTQYF. CDR3 bases: TGTGCCAGCAGCTTAGCCCCTCCCCGATCAACAGATACGCAGTATTTT.

V and J are TRBV27 and TRBJ1-6, with 10 bases identical to TRBD1. Germline CDR1 is MNHEY and CDR2 is SMNVEV (reference sequence). This CDR3 has 14 residues. Unmatched junction bases numbered 6, after V lost 6 bases and J lost 10 bases. In DNA, the CDR3 is TGTGCCAGCAGAATGGGACAGGGGAGGTCACCCCTCCACTTT. Its protein is CASRMGQGRSPLHF.

The CDR3 nucleotides read TGTGCCAGCAGCCAGGGCGGTAGCAATCAGCCCCAGCATTTT. It is translated as CASSQGGSNQPQHF. J is TRBJ1-5 and V is TRBV6-5; perhaps TRBD1 as D (5 bases). The germline V gene encodes CDR1 MNHEY and CDR2 SVGAGI. CDR3 length: 14 amino acids. The V and J ends lost 6 bases and 0 bases respectively, with 9 bases between them.

The chain couples TRBV5-4 to TRBJ2-1, with D perhaps assigned TRBD1 or TRBD2 (6 bases each). Germline V gene data show CDR1 as SGHNT and CDR2 as YYREEE (reference sequence). V lost 2 bases and J lost 2, with 8 bases in between. The CDR3 extends over 14 amino acids. The CDR3 bases are TGTGCCAGCAGCTTTAGGGGGGCCTACAATGAGCAGTTCTTC. This translates into CASSFRGAYNEQFF.

The V and J genes are TRBV7-9 and TRBJ1-5; TRBD1 matches at 11 bases. V lost 1 base and J lost 6; bases outside the gene matches: 5. CDR1 and CDR2 from the germline V gene are SEHNR and FQNEAQ (reference sequence). This CDR3 contains 16 residues. In DNA form, the CDR3 reads TGTGCCAGCAGCTTAGACGGGACAGGGGGAGCTCAGCCCCAGCATTTT. Protein: CASSLDGTGGAQPQHF.

This rearrangement joins TRBV3-1 (or the pseudogene TRBV3-2) to TRBJ2-2; either TRBD1 or TRBD2 may supply D (5 bases each). Germline V gene lookup returns CDR1 LGHDT and CDR2 YNNKEL (reference sequence). Between the trimmed V and J ends, which lost 4 bases and 3 bases, there was a span of 9 bases. CDR3 length: 14 residues. CDR3 in DNA: TGTGCCAGCAGCCTAGGGACCTACACCGGGGAGCTGTTTTTT. Its translation: CASSLGTYTGELFF.

In nucleotides, the CDR3 is TGTGCCAGCAGTAGGGGTGAAGGCACTGAAGCTTTCTTT. This gives the protein CASSRGEGTEAFF. The J gene is TRBJ1-1, the V gene TRBV7-9, with D perhaps matching TRBD1 (5 bases). Germline assignment: CDR1 SEHNR and CDR2 FQNEAQ (reference sequence). The CDR3 has 13 residues. Trimming left V 6 bases short and J 4 bases short, with 12 bases between.